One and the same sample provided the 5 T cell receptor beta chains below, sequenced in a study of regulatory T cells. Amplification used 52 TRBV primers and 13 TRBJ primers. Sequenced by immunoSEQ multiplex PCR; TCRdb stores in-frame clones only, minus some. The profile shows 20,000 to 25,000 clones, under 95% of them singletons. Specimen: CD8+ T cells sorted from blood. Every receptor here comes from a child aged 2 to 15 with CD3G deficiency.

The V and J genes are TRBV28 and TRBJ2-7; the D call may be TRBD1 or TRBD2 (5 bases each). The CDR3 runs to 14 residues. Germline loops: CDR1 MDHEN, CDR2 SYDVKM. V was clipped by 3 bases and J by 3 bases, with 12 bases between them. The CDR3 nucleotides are TGTGCCAGCAGTTTCGAGGGGTACCTCTACGAGCAGTACTTC. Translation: CASSFEGYLYEQYF.

The CDR3 spells CASSQGVLQGEQYF. The DNA of the CDR3 is TGCGCCAGCAGCCAAGGAGTACTACAGGGCGAGCAGTACTTC. The V call is TRBV4-1, the J call TRBJ2-7, with D perhaps TRBD1 (6 bases). Germline CDR1 and CDR2: MGHRA and YSYEKL. CDR3 length equals 14 residues. The germline V and J ends were trimmed by 1 base and 6 bases, with 13 bases remaining between them.

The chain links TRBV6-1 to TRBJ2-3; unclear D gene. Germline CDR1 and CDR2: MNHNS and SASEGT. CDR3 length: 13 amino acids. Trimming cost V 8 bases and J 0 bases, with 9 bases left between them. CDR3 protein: CASGTYSTDTQYF. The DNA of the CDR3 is TGTGCCAGCGGAACTTACAGCACAGATACGCAGTATTTT.

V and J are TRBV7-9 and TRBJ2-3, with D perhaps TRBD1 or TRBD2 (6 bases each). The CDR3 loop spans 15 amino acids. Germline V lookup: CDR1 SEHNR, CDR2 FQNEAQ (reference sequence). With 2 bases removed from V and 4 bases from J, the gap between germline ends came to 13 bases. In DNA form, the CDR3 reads TGTGCCAGCAGCTTAAAAGAGGGGGGAGCAGATACGCAGTATTTT. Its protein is CASSLKEGGADTQYF.

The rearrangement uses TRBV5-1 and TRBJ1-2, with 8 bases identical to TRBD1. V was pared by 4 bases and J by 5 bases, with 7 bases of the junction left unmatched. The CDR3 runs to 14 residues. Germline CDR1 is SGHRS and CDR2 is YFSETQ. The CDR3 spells CASSPGGGFYGYTF. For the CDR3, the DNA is TGCGCCAGCAGCCCAGGGGGCGGCTTTTATGGCTACACCTTC.